The 18 T cell receptor beta chains below all came from one sample that was sequenced in a study of tumor and adjacent non-tumor tissue in lung cancer. This sample's RNA came from whole unsorted tissue. TCRbeta libraries were built with three rounds of nested PCR, modified from ARM-PCR. TCRdb re-analysed the multiplex PCR reads in MiXCR, keeping a single row per CDR3 protein. Of 120,000 or so distinct CDR3 sequences listed, around three fifths were seen once; the top ten hold 10% to 15%. Source material: lung tumor tissue. The receptors were gathered from a young man with non-small cell lung cancer.

Regarding this clonotype: Sequence at one end of the junction differs from germline and may be a read error. This chain joins TRBV11-2 and TRBJ2-1; tentatively, D is TRBD1 or TRBD2 (6 bases each). Germline CDR1 SGHAT, CDR2 FQNNGV. The CDR3 spans 15 residues. The CDR3 sequence: CASRLEWGAFNEQCF. DNA of the CDR3: TGTGCCAGCAGACTAGAATGGGGGGCTTTCAATGAGCAGTGCTTC.

As regards this clonotype: Sequence at one end of the junction differs from germline and may be a read error. The V and J genes are TRBV20-1 and TRBJ2-1; D is unclear. Looked up from germline, CDR1 is DFQATT and CDR2 is SNEGSKA (reference sequence). The CDR3 is 14 amino acids. The CDR3 reads CSARLFSSYNGQFF. The CDR3 DNA reads TGCAGTGCTAGACTATTTAGCTCCTACAATGGGCAGTTCTTC.

In regard to this clonotype: Here the CDR3 omits its conserved ending phenylalanine or tryptophan, so a read error is the likely source. The genes are TRBV6-5 and TRBJ2-3; D unclear. The CDR3 is 12 residues long. Germline CDR1 is MNHEY and CDR2 is SVGAGI. In DNA, the CDR3 is TGTGCCAGCAATTACTCGGGAGATACGCAGTATATT. Encoded protein: CASNYSGDTQYI.

In this sample, this clonotype turned up many times. The chain links TRBV20-1 to TRBJ1-2; no clear D. V was pared by 2 bases and J by 7 bases, with 14 bases between. There are 13 residues in the CDR3. Per the germline V gene, CDR1 is DFQATT and CDR2 is SNEGSKA (reference sequence). The CDR3 sequence: CSARTYEVFGYTF. CDR3 in DNA: TGCAGTGCTAGAACATATGAGGTCTTTGGCTACACCTTC.

As regards this clonotype: This clone may be a read error of a much larger clone one base away. The chain employs TRBV12-3 or TRBV12-4 and TRBJ2-7; D is ambiguous. The CDR3 runs 15 residues. Trimming shortened V by 2 bases and J by 0 bases, and 11 bases separated the two germline ends. The CDR3 loop is CASSLRIGSSYEQYF. CDR3 coding DNA: TGTGCCAGCAGTTTAAGGATAGGCAGCTCCTACGAGCAGTACTTC.

The sample holds a few counts of this clonotype. One junction end does not reproduce the germline sequence, and a read error may be involved. The rearrangement joins TRBV20-1 to TRBJ2-1, with D tentatively TRBD1 (6 bases). The CDR3 totals 11 residues. The germline CDR1 and CDR2 sequences are DFQATT and SNEGSKA (reference sequence). As DNA, the CDR3 is TGCAGTGCTAGGAGGGGGAAGGAGCTGTTCTTC. Protein sequence: CSARRGKELFF.

To note about this clonotype: Without the conserved terminal phenylalanine or tryptophan, this CDR3 likely stems from a read error. The chain is built from TRBV6-6 and TRBJ2-7; D uncertain. Trimming left V 6 bases short and J 4 bases short, with 16 bases between. CDR1 MNHNY and CDR2 SVGAGI come from the germline V gene (reference sequence). The CDR3 is 14 amino acids. The CDR3 region has the DNA TGTGCCAGCAGCCCCGCTCGGAGCTCTTACGAGCAGTACTTA. Translated, it gives CASSPARSSYEQYL.

Regarding this clonotype: The CDR3 end shows no conserved phenylalanine or tryptophan, and so a read error is likely. No DNA is shown, since the ends of the CDR3 on it are uncertain; the CDR3 is the one TCRdb lists. CDR3 sequence reads: CSARDLVGDFGEQFL. The genes are TRBV20-1 and TRBJ2-1; the table assigns TRBD2, which was not confirmed against the DNA. Ends included, the CDR3 has 15 residues. Per germline, CDR1 DFQATT and CDR2 SNEGSKA (reference sequence).

This clonotype came up a few times. The CDR3 does not close with the conserved phenylalanine or tryptophan, likely indicating a read error. CDR3 nucleotides: TGTGCCAGCAGCTCGGACACGATGAACACTGAAGCTTTCATT. This gives the protein CASSSDTMNTEAFI. The chain links TRBV11-2 to TRBJ1-1; perhaps TRBD1 as D (5 bases). Germline lookup yields CDR1 SGHAT and CDR2 FQNNGV. This CDR3 region has 14 residues. Between the trimmed V and J ends, which lost 4 bases and 0 bases, there was a span of 9 bases.

Worth noting for this clonotype: At one end, the junction sequence differs from germline, possibly due to a read error. The chain employs TRBV28 and TRBJ2-1; D unclear. The CDR3 runs to 16 residues. Germline-derived CDR1 and CDR2 are MDHEN and SYDVKM. DNA for the CDR3: TGTGTCAGCAGTCTACAAGGCTCACAGTCCTACAATGAGCAGTTCTTC. It translates to CVSSLQGSQSYNEQFF.

DNA for the CDR3: TGCAGTGCTAGAGTACTGGGGAGTAATGAAAAACTGTTTTTT. It is translated as CSARVLGSNEKLFF. The rearrangement joins TRBV20-1 to TRBJ1-4; D not resolved. The CDR3 totals 14 residues. V was pared by 1 base and J by 4 bases, with 10 bases between. The germline CDR1 and CDR2 sequences are DFQATT and SNEGSKA (reference sequence).

Turning to this clonotype: A much larger clone differs from this one at a single base, so this may be a read error. V and J are TRBV20-1 and TRBJ2-1; tentatively, D is TRBD2 (6 bases). The germline gives CDR1 DFQATT, CDR2 SNEGSKA (reference sequence). The CDR3 has 14 residues. The CDR3 is CNARPRGFYNEQFF. The CDR3 DNA reads TGCAATGCCCGGCCCCGGGGGTTTTACAATGAGCAGTTCTTC.

As regards this clonotype: Being one base from a much bigger clone, this may be a read error. The chain has TRBV20-1 and TRBJ2-3, with TRBD2 matching 7 bases. In germline, CDR1 is DFQATT, CDR2 SNEGSKA (reference sequence). The CDR3 has 14 residues. The CDR3 DNA follows: TGCAGTGCACCCCCTAGCGGAAGCACAGGTACGCAGTATTTT. Translating gives CSAPPSGSTGTQYF.

Notes on this clonotype: A junction boundary mismatches the germline segment, possibly from a read error. This chain joins TRBV12-3 or TRBV12-4 and TRBJ2-3; D possibly corresponds to TRBD1 (6 bases). The CDR3 runs 15 residues. CDR3 amino acids: CVSTLRGFERDTQYF. CDR3 nucleotides: TGTGTCAGCACCCTGAGGGGGTTTGAGAGAGATACGCAGTATTTT.

J is TRBJ2-5 and V is TRBV24-1, with TRBD2 as a possible D gene (6 bases). V lost 3 bases, J lost 2 bases, and 12 bases lay in between. The CDR3 runs to 15 residues. In germline, CDR1 is KGHDR, CDR2 SFDVKD. In nucleotides, the CDR3 is TGTGCCACCAGTGATGCCGGGACTGAGCAAGAGACCCAGTACTTC. Translating it yields CATSDAGTEQETQYF.

With regard to this clonotype: A junction end diverges from the germline sequence, so it may reflect a read error. V gene TRBV19 combines with J gene TRBJ2-1, with TRBD1 identical over 10 bases. CDR1 is LNHDA, CDR2 SQIVND, per germline (reference sequence). This CDR3 has 16 residues. CDR3 residues: CASNIADRGRRNEQFF. DNA of the CDR3: TGTGCCAGTAATATAGCCGACAGGGGGCGCCGGAATGAGCAGTTCTTC.

On this clonotype: At one boundary the junction diverges from the germline segment, which might be a read error. This chain links TRBV11-2 with TRBJ2-5, with TRBD2 identical over 7 bases. The CDR3 extends over 15 amino acids. CDR1 and CDR2 (germline): SGHAT, FQNNGV. CDR3 nucleotide sequence: TGTACCAGCAGCTTAGATGGTACTGGGGGGGAGACCCAGTATTTC. It encodes CTSSLDGTGGETQYF.

Ten or more counts support this clonotype. The chain uses TRBV6-2 or TRBV6-3 and TRBJ2-7; 9 bases agree with TRBD1. This CDR3 comprises 14 residues. The germline gives CDR1 MNHEY, CDR2 SVGEGT. Trimming took 0 bases from V and 6 from J; bases not matched to a gene: 3. In DNA, the CDR3 is TGTGCCAGCAGTTACTCGGACAGGGGCGGCGAGCAGTACTTC. Translated, it gives CASSYSDRGGEQYF.